This T cell receptor beta chain was recovered during a study of blood T cell repertoires in COVID-19. About the study: Acute-phase and convalescent COVID-19 samples originated in the United States, Italy and Spain. T cells, B-cell-depleted T cells, or PBMCs provided the cDNA or gDNA that served as material.

This clone has more than one count but fewer than ten. There are 14 residues in the CDR3. Germline assignment: CDR1 LGHDT and CDR2 YNNKEL (reference sequence). The V and J ends lost 10 bases and 4 bases, in that order; junction bases with no gene match: 9. Original methodology: How many nucleated cells were present was estimated from reference gene primer amplification. The data were produced by immunoSEQ multiplex PCR, yet TCRdb's version contains in-frame clones alone and is incomplete. For V, J and clone size, that table is used; D and trimming come from the DNA. The data show about 68,000 clones, approximately 83% seen once.

The specimen sequenced was peripheral blood. This chain joins TRBV3-1 (or the pseudogene TRBV3-2) and TRBJ2-1; TRBD1 aligns across 8 bases. This clonotype was obtained from a woman aged 55 to 70 with acute or convalescent COVID-19. CDR3 bases: TGTGCCACTGATGGACAGGGTACTTACAATGAGCAGTTCTTC. The encoded protein is CATDGQGTYNEQFF.